The clone carrying this TCR beta chain appeared a few times. This entry comes from a study of cytomegalovirus exposure and HLA in healthy donors. In the PCR, 60 Vbeta and 13 Jbeta primers were used. Assay: immunoSEQ multiplex PCR; the TCRdb copy retains only in-frame clones and omits some. The sample has 150,000 to 200,000 clones, roughly 79% seen once. CDR1 is MNHEY and CDR2 is SVGAGI in the germline V gene. The CDR3 is made up of 15 amino acids. Trimming took 8 bases from V and 8 from J; bases not matched to a gene: 17. The V gene is TRBV6-5, the J gene TRBJ1-2; 7 nucleotides line up with TRBD1. The origin of this receptor is a man in his thirties or forties in good health and CMV-seronegative. Sequenced: PBMCs. The CDR3 sequence: CASDSGGQLHGGYTF. The CDR3 DNA is TGTGCCAGCGACTCCGGGGGACAGTTACATGGAGGCTACACCTTC.